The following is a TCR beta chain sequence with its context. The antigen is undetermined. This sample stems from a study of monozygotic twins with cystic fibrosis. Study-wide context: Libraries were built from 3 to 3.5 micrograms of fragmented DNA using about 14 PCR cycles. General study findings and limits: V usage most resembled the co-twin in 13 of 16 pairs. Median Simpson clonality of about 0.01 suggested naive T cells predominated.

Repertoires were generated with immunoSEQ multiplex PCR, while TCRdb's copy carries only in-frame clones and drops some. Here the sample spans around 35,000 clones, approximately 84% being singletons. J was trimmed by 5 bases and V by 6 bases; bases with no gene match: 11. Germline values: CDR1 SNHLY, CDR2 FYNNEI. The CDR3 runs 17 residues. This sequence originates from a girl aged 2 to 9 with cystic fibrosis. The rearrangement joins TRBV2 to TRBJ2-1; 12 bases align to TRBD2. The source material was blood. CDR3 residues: CASRTLAGGLSHNEQFF. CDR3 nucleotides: TGTGCCAGCAGGACCCTAGCGGGGGGGCTGAGCCACAATGAGCAGTTCTTC.